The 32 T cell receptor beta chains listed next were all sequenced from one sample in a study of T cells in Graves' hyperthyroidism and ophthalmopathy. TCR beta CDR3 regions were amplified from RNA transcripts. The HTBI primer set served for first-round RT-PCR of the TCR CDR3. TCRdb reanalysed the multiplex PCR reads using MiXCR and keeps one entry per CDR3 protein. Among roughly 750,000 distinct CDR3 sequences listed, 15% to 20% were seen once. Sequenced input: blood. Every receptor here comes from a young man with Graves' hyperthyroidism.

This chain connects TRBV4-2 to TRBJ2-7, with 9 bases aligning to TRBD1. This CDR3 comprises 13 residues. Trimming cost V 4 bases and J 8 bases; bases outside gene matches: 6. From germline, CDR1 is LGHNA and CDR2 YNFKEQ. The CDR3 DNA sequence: TGTGCCAGCAGCCCCCGGGACAGGGACCAGCAGTACTTC. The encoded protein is CASSPRDRDQQYF.

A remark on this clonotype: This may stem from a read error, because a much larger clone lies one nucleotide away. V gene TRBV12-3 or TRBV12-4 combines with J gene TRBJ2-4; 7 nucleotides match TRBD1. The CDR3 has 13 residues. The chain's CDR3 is CASSRTGKNIRYF. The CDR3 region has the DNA TGTGCCAGCAGCCGGACAGGCAAAAACATTCGGTACTTC.

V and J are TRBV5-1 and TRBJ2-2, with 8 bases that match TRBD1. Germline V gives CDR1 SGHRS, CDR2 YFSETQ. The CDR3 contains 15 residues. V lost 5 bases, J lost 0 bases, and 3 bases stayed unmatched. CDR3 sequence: CASRLDRANTGELFF. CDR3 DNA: TGCGCCAGCAGACTGGACAGGGCGAACACCGGGGAGCTGTTTTTT.

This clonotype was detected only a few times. CDR3 loop: CASSLTVSGGAPDTQYF. CDR3 DNA sequence: TGTGCCAGCAGTTTAACAGTTAGCGGGGGGGCCCCAGATACGCAGTATTTT. V and J are TRBV28 and TRBJ2-3; 11 positions match TRBD2. The V gene end was trimmed by 2 bases and the J gene end by 4 bases; junction bases not matched to a gene: 8. The CDR3 totals 17 residues. Germline V gene sequence: CDR1 MDHEN, CDR2 SYDVKM.

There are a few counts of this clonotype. CDR3 DNA: TGTGCCAGCAGATCACAACAGGGCGGGATGGGAACCGGGGAGCTGTTTTTT. Its protein is CASRSQQGGMGTGELFF. The gene calls are TRBV7-9 and TRBJ2-2; D could derive from TRBD1 or TRBD2 (6 bases each). The CDR3 loop spans 17 amino acids. In germline, CDR1 is SEHNR, CDR2 FQNEAQ (reference sequence). Trimming took 6 bases from V and 5 from J, leaving 22 bases between them.

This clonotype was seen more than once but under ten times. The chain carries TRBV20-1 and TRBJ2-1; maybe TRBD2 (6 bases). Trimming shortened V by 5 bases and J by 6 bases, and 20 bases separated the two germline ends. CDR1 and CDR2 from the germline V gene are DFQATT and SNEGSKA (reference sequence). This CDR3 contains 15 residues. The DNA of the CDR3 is TGCAGTGCTCCCAACCTAGCGAGGGTAGGCAATGAGCAGTTCTTC. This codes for CSAPNLARVGNEQFF.

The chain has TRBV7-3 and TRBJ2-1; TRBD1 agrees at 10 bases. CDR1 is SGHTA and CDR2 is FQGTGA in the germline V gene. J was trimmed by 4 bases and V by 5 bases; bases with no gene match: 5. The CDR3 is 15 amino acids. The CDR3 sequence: CASSQGGQGYNEQFF. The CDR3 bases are TGTGCCAGCAGCCAGGGGGGACAGGGGTACAATGAGCAGTTCTTC.

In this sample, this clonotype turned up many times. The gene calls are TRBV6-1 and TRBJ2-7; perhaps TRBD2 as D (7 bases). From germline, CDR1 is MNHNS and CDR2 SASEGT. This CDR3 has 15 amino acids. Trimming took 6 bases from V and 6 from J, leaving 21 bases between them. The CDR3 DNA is TGTGCCAGCAGCCCGGACCAGCAGGGGAGGGCCGAGCAGTACTTC. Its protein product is CASSPDQQGRAEQYF.

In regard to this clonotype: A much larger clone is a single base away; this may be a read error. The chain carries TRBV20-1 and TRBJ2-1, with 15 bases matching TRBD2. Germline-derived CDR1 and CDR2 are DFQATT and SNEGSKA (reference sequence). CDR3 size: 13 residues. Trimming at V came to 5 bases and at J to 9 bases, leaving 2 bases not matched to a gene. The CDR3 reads CSAGTSGRSEQFF. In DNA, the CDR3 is TGCAGTGCTGGGACTAGCGGGAGGAGTGAGCAGTTCTTC.

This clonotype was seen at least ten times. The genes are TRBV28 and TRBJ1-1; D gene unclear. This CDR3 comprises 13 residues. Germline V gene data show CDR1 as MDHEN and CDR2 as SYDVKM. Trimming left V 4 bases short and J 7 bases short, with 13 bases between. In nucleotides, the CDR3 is TGTGCCAGCAGTTGGAGTAACAAGATTGAAGCTTTCTTT. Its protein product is CASSWSNKIEAFF.

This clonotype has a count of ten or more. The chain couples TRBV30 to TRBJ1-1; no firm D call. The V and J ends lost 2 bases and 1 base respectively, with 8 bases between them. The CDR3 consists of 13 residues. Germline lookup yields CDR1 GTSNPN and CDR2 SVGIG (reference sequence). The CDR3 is CAWSYDWNTEAFF. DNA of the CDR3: TGTGCCTGGAGTTACGACTGGAACACTGAAGCTTTCTTT.

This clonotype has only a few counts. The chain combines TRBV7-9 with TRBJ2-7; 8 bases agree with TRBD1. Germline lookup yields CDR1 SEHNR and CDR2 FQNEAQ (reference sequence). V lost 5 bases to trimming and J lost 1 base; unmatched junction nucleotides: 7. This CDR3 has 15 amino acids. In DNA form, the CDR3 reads TGTGCCAGCAGCACCTACAGGGGGGTTTCCTACGAGCAGTACTTC. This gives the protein CASSTYRGVSYEQYF.

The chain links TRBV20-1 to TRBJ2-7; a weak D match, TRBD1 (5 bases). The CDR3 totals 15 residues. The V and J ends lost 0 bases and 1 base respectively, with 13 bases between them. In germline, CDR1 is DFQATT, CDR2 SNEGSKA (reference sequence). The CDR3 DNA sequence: TGCAGTGCTAGAGATCGTAGGGGCAGTTCCTACGAGCAGTACTTC. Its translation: CSARDRRGSSYEQYF.

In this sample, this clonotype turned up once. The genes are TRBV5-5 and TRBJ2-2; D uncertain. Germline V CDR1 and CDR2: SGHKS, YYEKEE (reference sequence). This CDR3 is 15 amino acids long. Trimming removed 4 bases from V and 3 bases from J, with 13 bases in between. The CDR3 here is CASSQEVGDTGELFF. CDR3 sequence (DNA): TGTGCCAGCAGCCAAGAGGTTGGGGACACCGGGGAGCTGTTTTTT.

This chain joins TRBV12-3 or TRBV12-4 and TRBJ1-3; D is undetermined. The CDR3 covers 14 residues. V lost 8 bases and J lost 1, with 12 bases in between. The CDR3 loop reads CASRPPSSGNTIYF. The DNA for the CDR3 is TGTGCCAGCCGGCCCCCGAGTTCTGGAAACACCATATATTTT.

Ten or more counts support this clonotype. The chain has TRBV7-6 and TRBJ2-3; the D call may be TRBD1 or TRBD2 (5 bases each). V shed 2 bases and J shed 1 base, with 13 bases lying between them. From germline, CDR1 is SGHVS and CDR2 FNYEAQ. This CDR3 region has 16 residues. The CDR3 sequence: CASSLSPRGGTDTQYF. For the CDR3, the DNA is TGTGCCAGCAGCTTATCCCCAAGAGGGGGCACAGATACGCAGTATTTT.

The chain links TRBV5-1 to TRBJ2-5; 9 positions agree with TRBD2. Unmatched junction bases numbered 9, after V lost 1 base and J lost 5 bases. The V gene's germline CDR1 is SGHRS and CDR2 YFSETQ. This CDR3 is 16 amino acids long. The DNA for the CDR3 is TGCGCCAGCAGCTTGCTTGCTAGCGGGACTCGGGAGACCCAGTACTTC. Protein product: CASSLLASGTRETQYF.

CDR3: CASSRLPPTSGRFHEQFF. In DNA form, the CDR3 reads TGTGCCAGCAGCCGACTTCCTCCGACTAGCGGGAGATTCCATGAGCAGTTCTTC. The chain carries TRBV6-1 and TRBJ2-1, with 12 bases matching TRBD2. The length of the CDR3 is 18 residues. Germline V gives CDR1 MNHNS, CDR2 SASEGT. J lost 8 bases, V lost 6 bases, and 17 bases had no gene match.

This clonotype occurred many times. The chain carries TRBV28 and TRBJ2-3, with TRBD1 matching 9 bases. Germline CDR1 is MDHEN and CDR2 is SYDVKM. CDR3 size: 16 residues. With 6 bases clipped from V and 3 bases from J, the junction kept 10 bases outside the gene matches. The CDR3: CASSPGDRAFTDTQYF. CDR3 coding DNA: TGTGCCAGCAGCCCAGGGGACAGGGCCTTTACAGATACGCAGTATTTT.

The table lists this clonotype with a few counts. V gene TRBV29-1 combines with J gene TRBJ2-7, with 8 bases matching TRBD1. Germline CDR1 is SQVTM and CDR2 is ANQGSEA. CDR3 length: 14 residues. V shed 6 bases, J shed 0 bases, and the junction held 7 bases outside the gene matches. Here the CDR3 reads CSVRPGGRSYEQYF. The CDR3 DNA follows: TGCAGCGTCCGCCCAGGGGGCCGCTCCTACGAGCAGTACTTC.

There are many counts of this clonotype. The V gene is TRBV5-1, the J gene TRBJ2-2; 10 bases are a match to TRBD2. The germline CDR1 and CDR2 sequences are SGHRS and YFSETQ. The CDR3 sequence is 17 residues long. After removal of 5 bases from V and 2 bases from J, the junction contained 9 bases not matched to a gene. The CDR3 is CASRPGWTSGNTGELFF. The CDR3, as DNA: TGCGCCAGCAGGCCCGGCTGGACTAGCGGAAACACCGGGGAGCTGTTTTTT.

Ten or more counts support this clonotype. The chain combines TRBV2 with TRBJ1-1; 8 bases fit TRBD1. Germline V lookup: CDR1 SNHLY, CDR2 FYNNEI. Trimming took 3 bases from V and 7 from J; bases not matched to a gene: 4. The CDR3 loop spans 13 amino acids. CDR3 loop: CASSDRGPGEAFF. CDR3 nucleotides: TGTGCCAGCAGTGACAGGGGGCCGGGTGAAGCTTTCTTT.

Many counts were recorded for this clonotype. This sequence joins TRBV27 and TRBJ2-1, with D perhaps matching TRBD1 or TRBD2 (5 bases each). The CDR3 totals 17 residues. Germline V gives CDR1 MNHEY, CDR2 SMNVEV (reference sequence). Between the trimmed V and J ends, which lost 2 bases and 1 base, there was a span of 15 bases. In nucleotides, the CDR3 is TGTGCCAGCAGTTTACGGAAGGGACCCCTTTCCTACAATGAGCAGTTCTTC. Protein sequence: CASSLRKGPLSYNEQFF.

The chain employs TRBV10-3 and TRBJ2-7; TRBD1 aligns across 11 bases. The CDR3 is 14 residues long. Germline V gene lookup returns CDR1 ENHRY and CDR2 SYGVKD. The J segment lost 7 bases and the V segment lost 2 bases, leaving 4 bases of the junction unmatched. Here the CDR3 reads CAISEGQGAREQYF. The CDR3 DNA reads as TGTGCCATCAGTGAGGGACAGGGGGCGAGGGAGCAGTACTTC.

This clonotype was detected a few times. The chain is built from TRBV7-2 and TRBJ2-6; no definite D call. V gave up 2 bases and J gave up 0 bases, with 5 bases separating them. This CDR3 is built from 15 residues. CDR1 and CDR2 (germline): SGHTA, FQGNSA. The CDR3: CASSLLTSGANVLTF. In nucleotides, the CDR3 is TGTGCCAGCAGCTTATTGACCTCTGGGGCCAACGTCCTGACTTTC.

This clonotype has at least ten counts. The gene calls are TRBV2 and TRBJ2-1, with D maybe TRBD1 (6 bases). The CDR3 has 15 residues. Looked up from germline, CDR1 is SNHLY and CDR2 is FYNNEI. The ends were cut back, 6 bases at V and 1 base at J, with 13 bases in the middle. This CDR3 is CASRSRGPSYNEQFF. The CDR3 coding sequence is TGTGCCAGCAGGAGCAGGGGCCCTTCCTACAATGAGCAGTTCTTC.

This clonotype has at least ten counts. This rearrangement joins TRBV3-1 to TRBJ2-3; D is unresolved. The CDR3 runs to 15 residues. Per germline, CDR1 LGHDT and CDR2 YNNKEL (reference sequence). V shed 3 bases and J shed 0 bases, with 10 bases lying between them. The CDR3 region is CASSQEYSSTDTQYF. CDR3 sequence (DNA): TGTGCCAGCAGCCAGGAATATAGTAGCACAGATACGCAGTATTTT.

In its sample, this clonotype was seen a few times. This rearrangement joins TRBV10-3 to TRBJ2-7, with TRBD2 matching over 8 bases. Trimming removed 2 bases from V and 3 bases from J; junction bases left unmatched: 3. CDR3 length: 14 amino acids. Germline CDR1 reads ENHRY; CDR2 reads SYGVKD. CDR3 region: CAISELGLGYEQYF. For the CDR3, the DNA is TGTGCCATCAGTGAGCTGGGACTAGGCTACGAGCAGTACTTC.

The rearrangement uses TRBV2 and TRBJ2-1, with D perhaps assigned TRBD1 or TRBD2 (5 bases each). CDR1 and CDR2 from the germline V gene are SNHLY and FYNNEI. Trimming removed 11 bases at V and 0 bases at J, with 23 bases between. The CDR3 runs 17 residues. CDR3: CASYGWGKQSSYNEQFF. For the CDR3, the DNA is TGTGCCTCCTACGGGTGGGGGAAGCAAAGCTCCTACAATGAGCAGTTCTTC.

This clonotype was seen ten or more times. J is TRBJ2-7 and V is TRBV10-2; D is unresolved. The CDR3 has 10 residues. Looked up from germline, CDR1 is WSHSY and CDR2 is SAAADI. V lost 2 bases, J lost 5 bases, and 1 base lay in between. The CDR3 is CASSEDEQYF. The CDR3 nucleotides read TGCGCCAGCAGTGAGGACGAGCAGTACTTC.

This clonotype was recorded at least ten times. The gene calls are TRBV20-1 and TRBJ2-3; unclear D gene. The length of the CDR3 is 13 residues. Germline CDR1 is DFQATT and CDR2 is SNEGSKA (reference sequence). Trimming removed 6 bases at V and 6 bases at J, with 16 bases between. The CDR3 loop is CSAETILGDTQYF. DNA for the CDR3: TGCAGTGCAGAGACCATACTGGGGGATACGCAGTATTTT.

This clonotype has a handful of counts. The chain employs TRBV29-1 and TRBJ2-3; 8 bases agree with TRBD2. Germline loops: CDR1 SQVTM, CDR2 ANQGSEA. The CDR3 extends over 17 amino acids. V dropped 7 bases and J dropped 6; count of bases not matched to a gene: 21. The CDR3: CSGLPAGVPPTQDTQYF. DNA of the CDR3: TGCAGCGGCCTTCCAGCGGGAGTACCCCCCACGCAGGATACGCAGTATTTT.